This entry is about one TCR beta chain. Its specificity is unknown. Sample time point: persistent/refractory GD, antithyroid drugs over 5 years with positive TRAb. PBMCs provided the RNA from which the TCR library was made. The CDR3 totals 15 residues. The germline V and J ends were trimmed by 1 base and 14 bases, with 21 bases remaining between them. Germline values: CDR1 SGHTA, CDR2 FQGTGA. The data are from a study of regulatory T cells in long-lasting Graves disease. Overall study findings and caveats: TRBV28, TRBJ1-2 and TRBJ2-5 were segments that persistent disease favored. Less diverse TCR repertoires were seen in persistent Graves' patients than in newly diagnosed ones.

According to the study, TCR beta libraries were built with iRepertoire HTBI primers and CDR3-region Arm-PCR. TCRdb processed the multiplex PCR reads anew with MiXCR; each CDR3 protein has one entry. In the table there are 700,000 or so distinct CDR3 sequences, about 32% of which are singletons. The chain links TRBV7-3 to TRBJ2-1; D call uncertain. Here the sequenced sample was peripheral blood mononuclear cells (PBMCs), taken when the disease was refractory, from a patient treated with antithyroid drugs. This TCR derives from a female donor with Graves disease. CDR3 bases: TGTGCCAGCAGCTTAAGTCCGGTTAAGGGCGAGAGCGAGTTCTTC. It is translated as CASSLSPVKGESEFF.